The next 9 T cell receptor beta chains were all read from a single sample in a study of Ad26.COV2.S vaccination and SARS-CoV-2 variants. The protocol was immunoSEQ multiplex PCR, while the TCRdb copy is restricted to in-frame clones and leaves out a portion. This sample has under 300,000 clones, with 87% found just once. The treatment denotes: around 19 received Ad26.COV2.S at low or high dose, single or two shots; five or six received placebo; per-sample allocation not given. Sampling happened 63 days after the first vaccine or placebo injection. The source was peripheral blood, collected in a trial of Ad26.COV2.S vaccine versus placebo. The receptors shown here come from a person aged 18 to 65 who received the Ad26.COV2.S COVID-19 vaccine or a placebo.

V and J are TRBV29-1 and TRBJ1-4; D is ambiguous. Trimming took off 5 bases at V and 2 bases at J, with 9 bases between the two ends. Germline CDR1 and CDR2: SQVTM and ANQGSEA. This CDR3 comprises 13 residues. The DNA for the CDR3 is TGCAGCGTTAGACCTGCGACTAATGAAAAACTGTTTTTT. It encodes CSVRPATNEKLFF.

This clone occurred once. This chain connects TRBV6-5 to TRBJ2-3, with 10 bases identical to TRBD2. The CDR3 totals 15 residues. Germline values: CDR1 MNHEY, CDR2 SVGAGI. V dropped 2 bases and J dropped 4; count of bases not matched to a gene: 3. Here the CDR3 reads CASSYSGGAADTQYF. In DNA, the CDR3 is TGTGCCAGCAGTTACAGCGGGGGGGCAGCAGATACGCAGTATTTT.

DNA of the CDR3: TGTGCCAGAAGCGGATTGATTGGCAGCACAGATACGCAGTATTTT. Encoded protein: CARSGLIGSTDTQYF. The chain has TRBV5-3 and TRBJ2-3; D not resolved. TRBV5-3 is an open reading frame, and its role is uncertain. The CDR3 is made up of 15 amino acids. V lost 4 bases and J 0 bases, leaving 12 bases between the germline ends.

The chain combines TRBV5-6 with TRBJ1-2; TRBD1 aligns across 9 bases. Germline CDR1 and CDR2: SGHDT and YYEEEE. J gave up 5 bases and V 4 bases, and 0 bases lay outside the gene matches. This CDR3 region has 12 residues. The chain's CDR3 is CASSDRGYGYTF. CDR3 in DNA: TGTGCCAGCAGCGACAGGGGGTATGGCTACACCTTC.

The chain is built from TRBV6-4 and TRBJ2-6; possibly TRBD2 for D (5 bases). V gave up 11 bases and J gave up 4 bases, with 18 bases separating them. Germline CDR1 is MRHNA and CDR2 is SNTAGT. This CDR3 is built from 15 residues. CDR3 in amino acids: CALIGLSLGANVLTF. For the CDR3, the DNA is TGTGCCTTGATTGGACTGTCCTTGGGGGCCAACGTCCTGACTTTC.

V is TRBV5-4 and J is TRBJ1-1; D remains ambiguous. The V gene lost 0 bases and the J gene lost 4 bases, with 10 bases spanning the gap. Germline lookup yields CDR1 SGHNT and CDR2 YYREEE (reference sequence). This CDR3 is built from 14 residues. DNA for the CDR3: TGTGCCAGCAGCTTGGCCGGGAAGCGCACTGAAGCTTTCTTT. Its protein product is CASSLAGKRTEAFF. The variable domain in full, with the rest retrieved from reference TRBV5-4 and TRBJ1-1, is ETGVTQSPTHLIKTRGQQVTLRCSSQSGHNTVSWYQQALGQGPQFIFQYYREEENGRGNFPPRFSGLQFPNYSSELNVNALELDDSALYLCASSLAGKRTEAFFGQGTRLTVV.

V gene TRBV2 combines with J gene TRBJ2-2; 7 bases are shared with TRBD1. Per the germline V gene, CDR1 is SNHLY and CDR2 is FYNNEI. The V gene end was trimmed by 7 bases and the J gene end by 7 bases; junction bases not matched to a gene: 6. The CDR3 totals 13 residues. CDR3 nucleotides: TGTGCCAGCAAGTACAGGGGTGGCGGGGAGCTGTTTTTT. Translating gives CASKYRGGGELFF.

The V call is TRBV3-1 (or the pseudogene TRBV3-2), the J call TRBJ2-5, with 8 bases identical to TRBD2. CDR1 and CDR2 from the germline V gene are LGHDT and YNNKEL (reference sequence). The CDR3 is 14 residues long. V shed 3 bases and J 7 bases; nucleotides not matched to a gene: 7. Written as DNA, the CDR3 is TGTGCCAGCAGCCACGGGGGGGGGCGTTGGACCCAGTACTTC. It is translated as CASSHGGGRWTQYF.

The chain carries TRBV6-2 or TRBV6-3 and TRBJ2-7; the D gene is possibly TRBD2 (5 bases). V lost 5 bases and J lost 2, with 13 bases in between. This CDR3 region has 14 residues. CDR1 and CDR2 from the germline V gene are MNHEY and SVGEGT. CDR3 sequence: CASSPTGMTYEQYV. The CDR3 DNA is TGTGCCAGCAGTCCAACCGGGATGACCTACGAGCAGTACGTC.